The 21 T cell receptor beta chains reported below all come from one sample, sequenced in a study of T cells in Graves' hyperthyroidism and ophthalmopathy. The CDR3 regions of TCR beta were amplified from RNA transcripts. Primed by the HTBI set, a first-round RT-PCR was run on the TCR CDR3. Using its own MiXCR run on the multiplex PCR reads, TCRdb lists one record per CDR3 protein. The sample consists of over 650,000 distinct CDR3 sequences, about 17% of them appearing once. The sample consisted of blood. These receptors were collected from a man in his late teens or twenties with Graves' hyperthyroidism.

The gene calls are TRBV29-1 and TRBJ2-3, with 7 bases aligning to TRBD1. The CDR3 consists of 15 residues. V was clipped by 8 bases and J by 3 bases; unmatched bases: 14. Germline V gene data show CDR1 as SQVTM and CDR2 as ANQGSEA. CDR3 region: CSTTGRQGVTDTQYF. The CDR3 DNA reads as TGCAGCACTACGGGAAGACAGGGAGTTACAGATACGCAGTATTTT.

This clonotype was detected ten times or more. The J gene is TRBJ1-1, the V gene TRBV6-2 or TRBV6-3; D is ambiguous. Trimming took 1 base from V and 4 from J, leaving 4 bases between them. Germline CDR1 and CDR2: MNHEY and SVGEGT. This CDR3 contains 12 residues. The CDR3 bases are TGTGCCAGCAGTTACTGGGGCACTGAAGCTTTCTTT. Protein product: CASSYWGTEAFF.

This chain connects TRBV7-9 to TRBJ2-7; TRBD2 is a possible D gene (7 bases). The length of the CDR3 is 15 residues. CDR1 and CDR2 (germline): SEHNR, FQNEAQ (reference sequence). Trimming took 1 base from V and 3 from J, leaving 13 bases between them. The CDR3 sequence: CASSLVGGPGYEQYF. CDR3 sequence (DNA): TGTGCCAGCAGCTTAGTGGGGGGGCCGGGCTACGAGCAGTACTTC.

About this clonotype: A much larger clone lies a single base off, so this may be a read error. This chain connects TRBV7-3 to TRBJ1-1, with TRBD1 as a possible D gene (5 bases). Trimming cost V 8 bases and J 6 bases, with 16 bases left between them. This CDR3 has 13 amino acids. In germline, CDR1 is SGHTA, CDR2 FQGTGA. The CDR3 is CASGLGGGAEAFF. The CDR3, as DNA: TGTGCCAGCGGCCTGGGGGGGGGGGCTGAAGCTTTCTTT.

The chain is built from TRBV6-1 and TRBJ1-5, with a weak D call TRBD1 (5 bases). The CDR3 loop spans 16 amino acids. Germline lookup yields CDR1 MNHNS and CDR2 SASEGT. V dropped 5 bases and J dropped 2 bases, with 16 bases sitting between them. The chain's CDR3 is CASSSLGGKGNQPQHF. Here the CDR3 DNA reads TGTGCCAGCAGTTCCTTGGGGGGGAAAGGCAATCAGCCCCAGCATTTT.

This clonotype was seen ten or more times. This rearrangement joins TRBV12-3 or TRBV12-4 to TRBJ2-5; D is uncertain. This CDR3 is built from 13 residues. Trimming stripped 3 bases from V and 1 base from J, with 6 bases between. The CDR3: CASSFGLQETQYF. For the CDR3, the DNA is TGTGCCAGCAGTTTCGGTCTCCAAGAGACCCAGTACTTC.

This clonotype was seen many times. A read error may account for a junction end that differs from germline. The chain links TRBV12-3 or TRBV12-4 to TRBJ2-5; D uncertain. This CDR3 is built from 13 residues. DNA for the CDR3: TGTGCCAGCAGTTTCCAGTACCAACAGACCCAGTACTTC. Protein product: CASSFQYQQTQYF.

This clonotype was seen many times. CDR3 region: CASSQRGVSYEQYF. CDR3 bases: TGTGCCAGCAGCCAGAGGGGTGTCTCCTACGAGCAGTACTTC. The rearrangement links TRBV6-2 or TRBV6-3 to TRBJ2-7; possibly TRBD1 or TRBD2 for D (5 bases each). The V end lost 6 bases, the J end lost 0 bases, and 12 bases lay between the germline ends. This CDR3 contains 14 residues. Looked up from germline, CDR1 is MNHEY and CDR2 is SVGEGT.

This clonotype was detected ten times or more. J is TRBJ2-1 and V is TRBV30; D uncertain. Trimming stripped 7 bases from V and 5 bases from J, with 9 bases between. Germline V lookup: CDR1 GTSNPN, CDR2 SVGIG (reference sequence). There are 11 residues in the CDR3. The CDR3 sequence is CASRGDNEQFF. The CDR3, as DNA: TGTGCCTCTCGTGGGGACAATGAGCAGTTCTTC. Combining the CDR3 with reference TRBV30 and TRBJ2-1 gives the whole variable domain SQTIHQWPATLVQPVGSPLSLECTVEGTSNPNLYWYRQAAGRGLQLLFYSVGIGQISSEVPQNLSASRPQDRQFILSSKKLLLSDSGFYLCASRGDNEQFFGPGTRLTVL.

This clonotype has more than one count but fewer than ten. The gene calls are TRBV6-2 or TRBV6-3 and TRBJ2-2; 11 bases are a match to TRBD2. V gave up 3 bases and J gave up 6 bases; unmatched junction bases: 9. Looked up from germline, CDR1 is MNHEY and CDR2 is SVGEGT. The CDR3 totals 17 residues. CDR3 residues: CASSYTFLAGGPGELFF. The CDR3 region has the DNA TGTGCCAGCAGTTATACTTTCCTAGCGGGAGGACCCGGGGAGCTGTTTTTT.

The rearrangement links TRBV25-1 to TRBJ2-3, with TRBD2 identical over 7 bases. From germline, CDR1 is MGHDK and CDR2 SYGVNS. This CDR3 contains 16 residues. Trimming removed 9 bases from V and 2 bases from J; junction bases left unmatched: 14. The DNA of the CDR3 is TGTGCCAGTATGCCCCGAGGCGGGAGAACCACAGATACGCAGTATTTT. Residues: CASMPRGGRTTDTQYF. Supplemented by reference TRBV25-1 and TRBJ2-3, the full variable domain reads EADIYQTPRYLVIGTGKKITLECSQTMGHDKMYWYQQDPGMELHLIHYSYGVNSTEKGDLSSESTVSRIRTEHFPLTLESARPSHTSQYLCASMPRGGRTTDTQYFGPGTRLTVL.

This clonotype showed up many times. A junction boundary mismatches the germline segment, possibly from a read error. The chain employs TRBV19 and TRBJ2-5; D is possibly TRBD2 (6 bases). The CDR3 spans 13 residues. Per germline, CDR1 LNHDA and CDR2 SQIVND (reference sequence). CDR3 in DNA: TGTGCCAGCAGTATGGGACTGCAGGAGACCCAGTACTTC. It encodes CASSMGLQETQYF. Supplemented by reference TRBV19 and TRBJ2-5, the full variable domain reads DGGITQSPKYLFRKEGQNVTLSCEQNLNHDAMYWYRQDPGQGLRLIYYSQIVNDFQKGDIAEGYSVSREKKESFPLTVTSAQKNPTAFYLCASSMGLQETQYFGPGTRLLVL.

This clonotype appeared many times. The rearrangement uses TRBV28 and TRBJ1-3, with D hard to call. The CDR3 sequence is 17 residues long. Germline CDR1 MDHEN, CDR2 SYDVKM. V was pared by 6 bases and J by 0 bases, with 18 bases between. The CDR3 DNA reads TGTGCCAGCAGCCACCGACGGATCCAGAGCTCTGGAAACACCATATATTTT. Protein sequence: CASSHRRIQSSGNTIYF.

The chain links TRBV25-1 to TRBJ2-7; a weak D match, TRBD2 (5 bases). Germline V gene sequence: CDR1 MGHDK, CDR2 SYGVNS. The CDR3 is 11 residues long. Trimming shortened V by 3 bases and J by 7 bases, and 7 bases separated the two germline ends. CDR3 DNA sequence: TGTGCCAGCAGTGACGGCGGGGAGCAGTACTTC. It specifies CASSDGGEQYF.

This clonotype was picked up a small number of times. This rearrangement joins TRBV13 to TRBJ1-2; possible D gene TRBD1, 6 bases. Germline lookup yields CDR1 PRHDT and CDR2 FYEKMQ (reference sequence). This CDR3 is built from 13 residues. Trimming removed 4 bases at V and 4 bases at J, with 10 bases between. CDR3 sequence (DNA): TGTGCCAGCAGCTCGGACAGACCCTATGGCTACACCTTC. This codes for CASSSDRPYGYTF.

In its sample, this clonotype was seen a few times. The chain has TRBV27 and TRBJ2-5; weak D call: TRBD2 (5 bases). Germline CDR1 is MNHEY and CDR2 is SMNVEV (reference sequence). The CDR3 covers 14 residues. Trimming cost V 2 bases and J 7 bases, with 14 bases left between them. The CDR3 here is CASSLGGPIGTQYF. CDR3 coding DNA: TGTGCCAGCAGTTTAGGAGGACCCATCGGGACCCAGTACTTC.

Many counts were recorded for this clonotype. This rearrangement joins TRBV28 to TRBJ1-1, with a tentative D call TRBD1 (5 bases). The germline CDR1 and CDR2 sequences are MDHEN and SYDVKM. The V end lost 8 bases, the J end lost 0 bases, and 13 bases lay between the germline ends. This CDR3 has 14 amino acids. CDR3 in amino acids: CASCRDPMNTEAFF. Written as DNA, the CDR3 is TGTGCCAGCTGTAGGGACCCGATGAACACTGAAGCTTTCTTT.

This clonotype was detected only a few times. This rearrangement joins TRBV5-1 to TRBJ2-5; 7 bases agree with TRBD1. Per germline, CDR1 SGHRS and CDR2 YFSETQ. The CDR3 extends over 14 amino acids. V shed 0 bases, J shed 7 bases, and the junction held 6 bases outside the gene matches. CDR3 loop: CASSLGQGQATQYF. In nucleotides, the CDR3 is TGCGCCAGCAGCTTGGGACAGGGTCAGGCGACCCAGTACTTC.

The sample holds a few counts of this clonotype. The chain is built from TRBV7-9 and TRBJ1-1, with 10 bases fitting TRBD1. Germline V gene data show CDR1 as SEHNR and CDR2 as FQNEAQ (reference sequence). The CDR3 is made up of 13 amino acids. V shed 3 bases and J 10 bases; nucleotides not matched to a gene: 5. In nucleotides, the CDR3 is TGTGCCAGCAGCTTCGGGACAGGGGAGGGAGCTTTCTTT. This gives the protein CASSFGTGEGAFF.

This clonotype has just a few counts. The chain links TRBV7-9 to TRBJ2-7; perhaps TRBD2 as D (5 bases). The CDR3 extends over 11 amino acids. The V end was cut by 5 bases, the J end by 5 bases, with 7 bases between. Germline V gives CDR1 SEHNR, CDR2 FQNEAQ (reference sequence). In DNA form, the CDR3 reads TGTGCCAGCAGCCCGACTAACGAGCAGTACTTC. It yields the protein CASSPTNEQYF.

The sample holds many counts of this clonotype. The V gene is TRBV20-1, the J gene TRBJ2-7, with 12 bases lining up with TRBD2. V shed 3 bases, J shed 1 base, and the junction held 10 bases outside the gene matches. The germline V gene has CDR1 DFQATT and CDR2 SNEGSKA (reference sequence). This CDR3 has 17 amino acids. Here the CDR3 DNA reads TGCAGTGCTAGGGAAGAATCTAGCGGGAGGGGATCCTACGAGCAGTACTTC. It codes for CSAREESSGRGSYEQYF.